The 8 T cell receptor beta chains below were found in one sample sequenced in a study of cytomegalovirus exposure and HLA in healthy donors. PCR primers comprised 60 Vbeta and 13 Jbeta primers. Repertoires were generated with immunoSEQ multiplex PCR, while TCRdb's copy carries only in-frame clones and drops some. The table records 35,000 to 40,000 clones, approximately 76% of them present only once. Source material: PBMCs. Every receptor here comes from a woman in her 30s in good health and CMV-seropositive.

The V and J genes are TRBV7-3 and TRBJ1-1, with TRBD1 matching over 10 bases. The ends lost 1 base at V and 5 bases at J; junction bases unmatched: 4. Germline V gene sequence: CDR1 SGHTA, CDR2 FQGTGA. CDR3 length: 15 residues. In nucleotides, the CDR3 is TGTGCCAGCAGCTTAAAAGGGACAGGGGAGACTGAAGCTTTCTTT. This gives the protein CASSLKGTGETEAFF.

The rearrangement uses TRBV7-8 and TRBJ2-1; 10 nucleotides line up with TRBD1. Trimming took 4 bases from V and 7 from J; bases not matched to a gene: 19. Germline V gives CDR1 SGHVS, CDR2 FQNEAQ. The CDR3 consists of 19 residues. This chain's CDR3 is CASSSRGEGDRGLGNEQFF. In DNA, the CDR3 is TGTGCCAGCAGCTCTAGGGGTGAGGGAGACAGGGGGCTGGGGAATGAGCAGTTCTTC.

This clone was counted once. The chain couples TRBV6-6 to TRBJ2-7, with 7 positions matching TRBD1. The germline CDR1 and CDR2 sequences are MNHNY and SVGAGI (reference sequence). Trimming at V came to 5 bases and at J to 6 bases, leaving 13 bases not matched to a gene. The length of the CDR3 is 15 residues. The CDR3 loop is CASSHPGQTPLEQYF. The CDR3 DNA reads TGTGCCAGCAGTCATCCGGGACAGACGCCCCTCGAGCAGTACTTC.

The rearrangement uses TRBV4-2 and TRBJ2-1; a weak D match, TRBD2 (6 bases). Germline V gene data show CDR1 as LGHNA and CDR2 as YNFKEQ. The CDR3 covers 16 residues. V was shortened by 4 bases and J by 6 bases, with 19 bases between the two germline ends. The CDR3 protein is CASSLLGTDIGNEQFF. CDR3 sequence (DNA): TGTGCCAGCAGCCTACTGGGGACTGACATCGGCAATGAGCAGTTCTTC.

The rearrangement joins TRBV6-1 to TRBJ2-5, with D possibly TRBD1 on 5 matching bases. CDR3 length: 17 residues. V gave up 3 bases and J gave up 4 bases, with 21 bases separating them. CDR1 and CDR2 from the germline V gene are MNHNS and SASEGT. CDR3 nucleotides: TGTGCCAGCAGTGACGAACAGGCGGTATTGTTGGGAGAGACCCAGTACTTC. It translates to CASSDEQAVLLGETQYF.

The V and J genes are TRBV9 and TRBJ2-7; TRBD1 is a possible D gene (6 bases). V was cut by 3 bases and J by 5 bases, with 15 bases left in between. The germline V gene has CDR1 SGDLS and CDR2 YYNGEE. This CDR3 has 14 residues. The CDR3 is CASSGQVGQDEQYF. CDR3 DNA: TGTGCCAGCAGCGGACAGGTGGGGCAAGACGAGCAGTACTTC.

The chain links TRBV18 to TRBJ1-4, with D uncertain. Between the trimmed V and J ends, which lost 2 bases and 7 bases, there was a span of 14 bases. The CDR3 has 15 amino acids. Germline CDR1 KGHSH, CDR2 LQKENI. In nucleotides, the CDR3 is TGTGCCAGCTCACCAAATTCGGAACCGGGTGAAAAACTGTTTTTT. It is translated as CASSPNSEPGEKLFF.

The genes are TRBV4-1 and TRBJ2-6; 7 nucleotides agree with TRBD1. The germline gives CDR1 MGHRA, CDR2 YSYEKL. V lost 0 bases and J lost 2; bases outside the gene matches: 1. The CDR3 covers 16 residues. The CDR3 DNA reads TGCGCCAGCAGCCAAGACAGGGGGACTGGGGCCAACGTCCTGACTTTC. Translated, it gives CASSQDRGTGANVLTF.